This TCR beta chain stems from a study of Graves' ophthalmopathy and Graves' hyperthyroidism. Investigators amplified TCR beta CDR3 regions from RNA transcripts. RT-PCR with HTBI primers came first, then second-round multiplex PCR. TCRdb re-derived calls from the multiplex PCR reads in MiXCR, one entry per CDR3 protein. The sample contains almost 750,000 distinct CDR3 sequences, approximately 40% of which appear only once. Those donors who had ophthalmopathy presented with moderate-to-severe activity, a CAS of ≥3, a NOSPECS of ≥4 and a duration under 3 months. Exclusion covered patients with other autoimmune diseases or uncontrolled infections (as well as pregnancy or lactation). As for this clonotype: The antigen remains undetermined.

Study findings and constraints: This model predicted ophthalmopathy progression (sensitivity 60% to 71%, specificity about 72%).

The TCR sequence derives from an adult man with Graves' ophthalmopathy. Material: peripheral blood.

The CDR3 bases are TGTGCCAGCAGCGAATGGGATACGCAGTATTTT. Amino acid sequence: CASSEWDTQYF. The gene calls are TRBV14 and TRBJ2-3; D call uncertain. This CDR3 region has 11 residues. Trimming removed 5 bases at V and 6 bases at J, with 6 bases between. Germline V gene sequence: CDR1 SGHDN, CDR2 FVKESK.